This TCR beta chain came from a study of cytotoxic CD8 clonotypes in ibrutinib-treated CLL. Overall study context: Investigators collected response samples after a median around twelve months of treatment, range 6 to 36. General study results and limits: Baseline clonality, higher than in age-matched healthy donors, tracked circulating CD8+ T-cell counts. Rising at ibrutinib response, clonality subsequently fell back toward baseline at progression.

A 1 in 200,000 to 1 in 1 million T cell depth was the sequencing target. Clones were read by immunoSEQ multiplex PCR, and TCRdb kept only the in-frame ones, dropping some. This sample carries roughly 13,000 clones, more than 60% of them seen once, and the ten largest clones take about 5.7%. Germline lookup yields CDR1 LNHDA and CDR2 SQIVND (reference sequence). V lost 6 bases, J lost 10 bases, and 12 bases lay in between. The CDR3 consists of 11 residues. Turning to this clone: Its target is unknown.

The sequencing here drew on PBMCs, taken before ibrutinib treatment. The V and J genes are TRBV19 and TRBJ1-1, with unresolved D. The receptor comes from a human donor with chronic lymphocytic leukemia. Here the CDR3 reads CASSLVGRAFF. DNA of the CDR3: TGTGCCAGTAGCCTAGTCGGGAGAGCTTTCTTT. Full variable domain (missing parts from reference TRBV19 and TRBJ1-1): DGGITQSPKYLFRKEGQNVTLSCEQNLNHDAMYWYRQDPGQGLRLIYYSQIVNDFQKGDIAEGYSVSREKKESFPLTVTSAQKNPTAFYLCASSLVGRAFFGQGTRLTVV.